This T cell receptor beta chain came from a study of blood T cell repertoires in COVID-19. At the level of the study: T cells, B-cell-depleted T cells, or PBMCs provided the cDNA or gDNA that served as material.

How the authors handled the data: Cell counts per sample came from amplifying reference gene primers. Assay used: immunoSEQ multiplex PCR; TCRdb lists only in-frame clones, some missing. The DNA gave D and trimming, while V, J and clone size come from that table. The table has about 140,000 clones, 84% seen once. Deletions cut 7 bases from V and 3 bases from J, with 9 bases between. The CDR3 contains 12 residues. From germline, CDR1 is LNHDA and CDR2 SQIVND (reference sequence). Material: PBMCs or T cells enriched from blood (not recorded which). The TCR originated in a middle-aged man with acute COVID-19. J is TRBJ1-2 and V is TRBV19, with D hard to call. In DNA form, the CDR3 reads TGTGCCAGTAAGCAGAGGGACTATGGCTACACCTTC. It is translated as CASKQRDYGYTF.